Presented here are 10 T cell receptor beta chains from one specimen sequenced in a study of cytomegalovirus exposure and HLA in healthy donors. The PCR contained 60 Vbeta and 13 Jbeta primers. Method: immunoSEQ multiplex PCR; TCRdb's copy keeps in-frame clones and lacks some. Of about 160,000 clones listed, 75% to 90% are singletons. The sample comprised PBMCs. Receptors were obtained from a woman younger than 30 in good health and CMV-seronegative.

The CDR3 DNA follows: TGTGCCACCGAGGCGGGGTTTGCCTACGAGCAGTACTTC. Translated, it gives CATEAGFAYEQYF. The chain links TRBV28 to TRBJ2-7, with D possibly TRBD2 on 6 matching bases. V lost 10 bases to trimming and J lost 2 bases, with 15 bases between them. This CDR3 has 13 residues. Germline assignment: CDR1 MDHEN and CDR2 SYDVKM.

V usage is TRBV19 and J usage is TRBJ2-2, with 7 bases aligning to TRBD2. Trimming at V came to 10 bases and at J to 0 bases, leaving 5 bases not matched to a gene. The CDR3 sequence is 14 residues long. Germline assignment: CDR1 LNHDA and CDR2 SQIVND (reference sequence). The CDR3 sequence: CATTGTTNTGELFF. CDR3 nucleotide sequence: TGTGCCACGACCGGGACTACGAACACCGGGGAGCTGTTTTTT.

The chain is built from TRBV19 and TRBJ1-6; no clear D gene. From germline, CDR1 is LNHDA and CDR2 SQIVND (reference sequence). V lost 5 bases and J 7 bases, leaving 15 bases between the germline ends. The CDR3 covers 15 residues. The CDR3 spells CASSGLASGNSPLHF. CDR3 in DNA: TGTGCCAGTAGTGGTTTGGCTTCGGGAAATTCACCCCTCCACTTT.

The chain uses TRBV10-1 and TRBJ1-1, with 8 bases identical to TRBD1. Germline CDR1 is WNHNN and CDR2 is SYGVQD (reference sequence). V was pared by 0 bases and J by 4 bases, with 10 bases of the junction left unmatched. The length of the CDR3 is 17 residues. The CDR3, as DNA: TGCGCCAGCAGTGAGTCCGGCAGGGGGCAGGGTGTCACTGAAGCTTTCTTT. Translating it yields CASSESGRGQGVTEAFF.

V is TRBV7-2 and J is TRBJ1-1; D remains unclear. This CDR3 has 14 residues. CDR1 is SGHTA, CDR2 FQGNSA, per germline. Trimming took 3 bases from V and 2 from J, leaving 10 bases between them. The CDR3 spells CASSFARGNTEAFF. The DNA for the CDR3 is TGTGCCAGCAGCTTTGCCCGCGGAAACACTGAAGCTTTCTTT.

In the case of this clone: Distinct nucleotide sequences in the sample also encode this CDR3. The chain is built from TRBV6-5 and TRBJ1-4; 7 bases agree with TRBD1. The CDR3 is made up of 15 amino acids. J lost 5 bases, V lost 0 bases, and 3 bases had no gene match. Germline V lookup: CDR1 MNHEY, CDR2 SVGAGI. The CDR3 DNA reads as TGTGCCAGCAGTTACTCGGGGACAGAAAATGAAAAACTGTTTTTT. Translated, it gives CASSYSGTENEKLFF.

In this sample, this clone turned up once. The rearrangement links TRBV5-6 to TRBJ1-2; the D gene is possibly TRBD1 (5 bases). Trimming cost V 3 bases and J 2 bases, with 17 bases left between them. CDR3 length equals 16 residues. CDR1 is SGHDT and CDR2 is YYEEEE in the germline V gene. The CDR3 nucleotides read TGTGCCAGCAGCTGGGGGGAAACCCCCACCAACTATGGCTACACCTTC. This sequence encodes CASSWGETPTNYGYTF.

V is TRBV2 and J is TRBJ2-3, with D tentatively TRBD2 (8 bases). The CDR3 length is 18 residues. V lost 7 bases and J 0 bases, leaving 23 bases between the germline ends. Per the germline V gene, CDR1 is SNHLY and CDR2 is FYNNEI. The CDR3 bases are TGTGCCAGCAATCCGTTGGGCGGGGGGACAGCAAGCACAGATACGCAGTATTTT. As protein: CASNPLGGGTASTDTQYF.

This chain joins TRBV6-1 and TRBJ2-3, with 15 bases lining up with TRBD2. The germline V gene has CDR1 MNHNS and CDR2 SASEGT. The V gene end was trimmed by 4 bases and the J gene end by 2 bases; junction bases not matched to a gene: 7. This CDR3 is built from 18 residues. The CDR3: CASSAGTSGGLFTDTQYF. The CDR3 DNA is TGTGCCAGCAGTGCCGGGACTAGCGGGGGGCTCTTCACAGATACGCAGTATTTT.

Only one count was recorded for this clone. The chain joins TRBV7-9 to TRBJ2-3, with 8 nucleotides matching TRBD1. V shed 5 bases and J 0 bases; nucleotides not matched to a gene: 7. This CDR3 spans 16 amino acids. The germline CDR1 and CDR2 sequences are SEHNR and FQNEAQ (reference sequence). The CDR3 protein is CASSPVWTGSTDTQYF. CDR3 coding DNA: TGTGCCAGCAGCCCAGTATGGACAGGGAGCACAGATACGCAGTATTTT.